One and the same sample provided the 31 T cell receptor beta chains below, sequenced in a study of T cells in localized non-small cell lung cancer. The method was immunoSEQ multiplex PCR; TCRdb's version includes in-frame clones alone and lacks a portion of them. The sample holds around 25,000 clones, around 90% seen once. The sequenced sample was peripheral blood, obtained before any cancer treatment. The source of these receptors is a woman aged 40-75 years with stage I lung adenocarcinoma.

This sequence joins TRBV10-3 and TRBJ2-6, with 8 nucleotides matching TRBD1. Germline CDR1 reads ENHRY; CDR2 reads SYGVKD. V was pared by 4 bases and J by 0 bases, with 2 bases of the junction left unmatched. CDR3 length: 16 amino acids. CDR3 nucleotides: TGTGCCATCAGTGGACAGGGGAGCTCTGGGGCCAACGTCCTGACTTTC. Protein product: CAISGQGSSGANVLTF.

The chain has TRBV28 and TRBJ1-2; 7 bases fit TRBD1. Losses at the gene ends were 6 bases for V and 7 bases for J; bases not matched to a gene: 8. The germline gives CDR1 MDHEN, CDR2 SYDVKM. The CDR3 contains 13 residues. CDR3 sequence (DNA): TGTGCCAGCAGGTTACTGACAGGGTTTGGCTACACCTTC. Translated: CASRLLTGFGYTF.

The rearrangement uses TRBV7-9 and TRBJ2-1; the D gene is possibly TRBD1 (5 bases). The CDR3 has 12 residues. CDR1 is SEHNR, CDR2 FQNEAQ, per germline (reference sequence). V shed 1 base and J shed 8 bases, with 6 bases lying between them. CDR3 in amino acids: CASSLGGDEQFF. For the CDR3, the DNA is TGTGCCAGCAGCTTAGGGGGCGATGAGCAGTTCTTC. Full variable domain (rest looked up from reference TRBV7-9 and TRBJ2-1): DTGVSQNPRHKITKRGQNVTFRCDPISEHNRLYWYRQTLGQGPEFLTYFQNEAQLEKSRLLSDRFSAERPKGSFSTLEIQRTEQGDSAMYLCASSLGGDEQFFGPGTRLTVL.

The genes are TRBV6-6 and TRBJ2-4; maybe TRBD2 (5 bases). CDR3 length equals 12 residues. CDR1 and CDR2 (germline): MNHNY, SVGAGI (reference sequence). V lost 4 bases and J lost 8, with 9 bases in between. Here the CDR3 DNA reads TGTGCCAGCAGTTCCACCGGGGACATTCAGTACTTC. Its translation: CASSSTGDIQYF.

This chain connects TRBV28 to TRBJ2-6, with D perhaps TRBD1 (6 bases). V was shortened by 5 bases and J by 1 base, with 21 bases between the two germline ends. This CDR3 contains 19 residues. Germline CDR1 reads MDHEN; CDR2 reads SYDVKM. The CDR3 reads CASSLYPGTIFSGANVLTF. The DNA of the CDR3 is TGTGCCAGCAGTCTTTACCCCGGGACAATATTTTCTGGGGCCAACGTCCTGACTTTC. Full variable domain (missing parts from reference TRBV28 and TRBJ2-6): DVKVTQSSRYLVKRTGEKVFLECVQDMDHENMFWYRQDPGLGLRLIYFSYDVKMKEKGDIPEGYSVSREKKERFSLILESASTNQTSMYLCASSLYPGTIFSGANVLTFGAGSRLTVL.

The chain has TRBV19 and TRBJ1-1; D gene unclear. V was shortened by 6 bases and J by 4 bases, with 15 bases between the two germline ends. The CDR3 is made up of 14 amino acids. Germline lookup yields CDR1 LNHDA and CDR2 SQIVND (reference sequence). The DNA for the CDR3 is TGTGCCAGTAGCCCCGACGGGGAGGGCACTGAAGCTTTCTTT. Translation gives CASSPDGEGTEAFF.

This chain joins TRBV6-6 and TRBJ1-1, with unresolved D. Germline-derived CDR1 and CDR2 are MNHNY and SVGAGI (reference sequence). Trimming removed 5 bases at V and 8 bases at J, with 6 bases between. The CDR3 sequence is 10 residues long. The CDR3 is CASSRQEAFF. In DNA form, the CDR3 reads TGTGCCAGCAGTCGGCAAGAAGCTTTCTTT.

By share of the sample, this clone is medium-sized. The chain joins TRBV5-1 to TRBJ2-7; D ambiguous. CDR1 is SGHRS, CDR2 YFSETQ, per germline. The V and J ends lost 4 bases and 2 bases respectively, with 13 bases between them. The CDR3 runs to 14 residues. DNA for the CDR3: TGCGCCAGCAGCCCAGGCCTCTTTACCTACGAGCAGTACTTC. Translation gives CASSPGLFTYEQYF.

The chain employs TRBV19 and TRBJ1-1; D gene ambiguous. The V gene lost 3 bases and the J gene lost 3 bases, with 20 bases spanning the gap. In germline, CDR1 is LNHDA, CDR2 SQIVND (reference sequence). There are 17 residues in the CDR3. The chain's CDR3 is CASSIPPGGGRYTEAFF. In DNA, the CDR3 is TGTGCCAGTAGTATTCCCCCGGGAGGAGGGAGGTACACTGAAGCTTTCTTT.

DNA for the CDR3: TGTGCCAGCAGTGAAGCGCGGGGAGCCTGGGATGGAAACACCATATATTTT. This sequence encodes CASSEARGAWDGNTIYF. The chain combines TRBV6-1 with TRBJ1-3, with unresolved D. The V gene's germline CDR1 is MNHNS and CDR2 SASEGT. Trimming cost V 0 bases and J 3 bases, with 15 bases left between them. The CDR3 has 17 amino acids.

This clone was recorded a few times. The V call is TRBV10-3, the J call TRBJ2-1; 11 positions match TRBD2. Germline-derived CDR1 and CDR2 are ENHRY and SYGVKD. After removal of 4 bases from V and 5 bases from J, the junction contained 4 bases not matched to a gene. The CDR3 has 15 amino acids. CDR3 residues: CAISAVAGGNNEQFF. The CDR3 DNA reads as TGTGCCATCAGTGCAGTAGCGGGAGGGAACAATGAGCAGTTCTTC.

The V gene is TRBV14, the J gene TRBJ2-2, with D perhaps TRBD1 (6 bases). Trimming shortened V by 6 bases and J by 5 bases, and 13 bases separated the two germline ends. The CDR3 is 14 amino acids. Per germline, CDR1 SGHDN and CDR2 FVKESK. CDR3 DNA: TGTGCCAGCAGGGAGACAGGTCGAACCGGGGAGCTGTTTTTT. Translating gives CASRETGRTGELFF.

This clone has just a few counts. This sequence joins TRBV29-1 and TRBJ2-4; D uncertain. The CDR3 covers 11 residues. Trimming cost V 5 bases and J 7 bases, with 9 bases left between them. CDR1 is SQVTM, CDR2 ANQGSEA, per germline. The CDR3 DNA reads as TGCAGCGTTTCGGTGGCTAACATTCAGTACTTC. Translating it yields CSVSVANIQYF.

The V call is TRBV7-9, the J call TRBJ2-3; D could derive from TRBD1 or TRBD2 (5 bases each). Germline V CDR1 and CDR2: SEHNR, FQNEAQ (reference sequence). V shed 6 bases and J shed 1 base, with 5 bases lying between them. CDR3 size: 12 residues. The CDR3 sequence is CASRGRTDTQYF. The CDR3 DNA follows: TGTGCCAGCAGGGGACGCACAGATACGCAGTATTTT.

CDR3 loop: CASSIGAKDTQYF. The CDR3 nucleotides read TGTGCCAGTAGTATAGGGGCAAAAGATACGCAGTATTTT. The chain joins TRBV19 to TRBJ2-3; no firm D call. Germline V gene data show CDR1 as LNHDA and CDR2 as SQIVND (reference sequence). The V end was cut by 1 base, the J end by 5 bases, with 7 bases between. This CDR3 is 13 amino acids long.

This clone was counted between two and nine times. The rearrangement uses TRBV5-8 and TRBJ1-5; tentatively, D is TRBD1 (6 bases). The V gene's germline CDR1 is SGHTS and CDR2 YDEGEE. The CDR3 is 15 residues long. V dropped 5 bases and J dropped 5 bases, with 17 bases sitting between them. The DNA for the CDR3 is TGTGCCAGCAGTTCAACTTCGGGGGCTTATCAGCCCCAGCATTTT. Protein product: CASSSTSGAYQPQHF.

The V and J genes are TRBV28 and TRBJ2-1; D unclear. The germline CDR1 and CDR2 sequences are MDHEN and SYDVKM. This CDR3 has 12 residues. Trimming removed 9 bases at V and 2 bases at J, with 8 bases between. The CDR3 bases are TGTGCCAGTCATAAGACCTACAATGAGCAGTTCTTC. Residues: CASHKTYNEQFF.

The gene calls are TRBV15 and TRBJ1-1, with TRBD1 matching 8 bases. The CDR3 covers 13 residues. After removal of 3 bases from V and 5 bases from J, the junction contained 2 bases not matched to a gene. The germline V gene encodes CDR1 LNHNV and CDR2 YYDKDF (reference sequence). The CDR3 region is CATSSDRGTEAFF. In nucleotides, the CDR3 is TGTGCCACCAGCAGCGACAGGGGAACTGAAGCTTTCTTT.

The chain carries TRBV11-2 and TRBJ2-1; a possible D gene is TRBD2 (5 bases). Deletions cut 1 base from V and 6 bases from J, with 7 bases between. CDR1 and CDR2 from the germline V gene are SGHAT and FQNNGV. The CDR3 runs 13 residues. The CDR3 region is CASSLATSNEQFF. The CDR3, as DNA: TGTGCCAGCAGCTTAGCTACTAGCAATGAGCAGTTCTTC. The full variable domain, with the rest looked up from reference TRBV11-2 and TRBJ2-1, is EAGVAQSPRYKIIEKRQSVAFWCNPISGHATLYWYQQILGQGPKLLIQFQNNGVVDDSQLPKDRFSAERLKGVDSTLKIQPAKLEDSAVYLCASSLATSNEQFFGPGTRLTVL.

The chain is built from TRBV11-2 and TRBJ2-3; 9 bases are shared with TRBD2. The CDR3 has 15 residues. Germline CDR1 SGHAT, CDR2 FQNNGV. The trim removed 8 bases at V and 1 base at J, leaving 7 bases unmatched. CDR3 protein: CASGPWTSGTDTQYF. Written as DNA, the CDR3 is TGTGCCAGCGGGCCTTGGACTAGCGGCACAGATACGCAGTATTTT.

The chain links TRBV5-1 to TRBJ2-3; D could derive from TRBD1 or TRBD2 (5 bases each). The ends were cut back, 4 bases at V and 6 bases at J, with 15 bases in the middle. This CDR3 spans 14 amino acids. In germline, CDR1 is SGHRS, CDR2 YFSETQ. The CDR3 region has the DNA TGCGCCAGCAGCCCGTCGGGCAGGGAGGATACGCAGTATTTT. Protein product: CASSPSGREDTQYF. Based on the CDR3 plus reference TRBV5-1 and TRBJ2-3, the full variable domain is KAGVTQTPRYLIKTRGQQVTLSCSPISGHRSVSWYQQTPGQGLQFLFEYFSETQRNKGNFPGRFSGRQFSNSRSEMNVSTLELGDSALYLCASSPSGREDTQYFGPGTRLTVL.

The chain uses TRBV7-9 and TRBJ2-5, with 8 bases fitting TRBD1. This CDR3 region has 15 residues. CDR1 is SEHNR and CDR2 is FQNEAQ in the germline V gene (reference sequence). With 7 bases clipped from V and 3 bases from J, the junction kept 10 bases outside the gene matches. As DNA, the CDR3 is TGTGCCAGCACCACCCCCAAGACAGGGGAAGAGACCCAGTACTTC. Translation gives CASTTPKTGEETQYF.

This chain joins TRBV7-9 and TRBJ2-1; D call uncertain. V lost 1 base, J lost 5 bases, and 3 bases lay in between. CDR3 length: 12 amino acids. CDR1 SEHNR and CDR2 FQNEAQ come from the germline V gene (reference sequence). The CDR3 reads CASSLDNNEQFF. CDR3 sequence (DNA): TGTGCCAGCAGCTTAGATAACAATGAGCAGTTCTTC.

This chain uses TRBV11-2 with TRBJ2-7; perhaps TRBD1 as D (5 bases). Between the trimmed V and J ends, which lost 4 bases and 5 bases, there was a span of 15 bases. Germline CDR1 and CDR2: SGHAT and FQNNGV. This CDR3 has 14 residues. The CDR3 region has the DNA TGTGCCAGCAGCTCGGTCAGGGATCTCCACGAGCAGTACTTC. It is translated as CASSSVRDLHEQYF.

This chain joins TRBV27 and TRBJ1-3; D remains unclear. The V and J ends lost 6 bases and 2 bases respectively, with 5 bases between them. The CDR3 totals 12 residues. Per germline, CDR1 MNHEY and CDR2 SMNVEV (reference sequence). CDR3 sequence reads: CASSSAGNTIYF. The CDR3, as DNA: TGTGCCAGCAGCTCGGCTGGAAACACCATATATTTT.

The rearrangement links TRBV7-9 to TRBJ2-7; TRBD2 matches at 14 bases. This CDR3 has 19 residues. V was pared by 5 bases and J by 1 base, with 13 bases of the junction left unmatched. Germline lookup yields CDR1 SEHNR and CDR2 FQNEAQ (reference sequence). Here the CDR3 reads CASSPRQGTSGSRSYEQYF. The CDR3, as DNA: TGTGCCAGCAGCCCGCGACAGGGGACTAGCGGGAGCCGGTCCTACGAGCAGTACTTC. Filled out from reference TRBV7-9 and TRBJ2-7, the complete variable domain reads DTGVSQNPRHKITKRGQNVTFRCDPISEHNRLYWYRQTLGQGPEFLTYFQNEAQLEKSRLLSDRFSAERPKGSFSTLEIQRTEQGDSAMYLCASSPRQGTSGSRSYEQYFGPGTRLTVT.

This clone is a singleton in its sample. The rearrangement joins TRBV28 to TRBJ2-1; D possibly uses TRBD1 or TRBD2 (5 bases each). The CDR3 extends over 13 amino acids. Trimming removed 1 base at V and 13 bases at J, with 14 bases between. The germline V gene has CDR1 MDHEN and CDR2 SYDVKM. The CDR3 here is CASSLSSPWDQFF. The CDR3 nucleotides are TGTGCCAGCAGTTTATCCTCGCCTTGGGACCAGTTCTTC.

The CDR3 loop is CASSLSGGTTGELFF. In nucleotides, the CDR3 is TGTGCCAGCAGCTTAAGCGGCGGGACCACCGGGGAGCTGTTTTTT. The gene calls are TRBV7-3 and TRBJ2-2, with D possibly TRBD2 on 6 matching bases. Per the germline V gene, CDR1 is SGHTA and CDR2 is FQGTGA. Trimming took 1 base from V and 4 from J, leaving 10 bases between them. This CDR3 has 15 residues. The full variable domain, completed using reference TRBV7-3 and TRBJ2-2, is GAGVSQTPSNKVTEKGKYVELRCDPISGHTALYWYRQSLGQGPEFLIYFQGTGAADDSGLPNDRFFAVRPEGSVSTLKIQRTERGDSAVYLCASSLSGGTTGELFFGEGSRLTVL.

V usage is TRBV7-7 and J usage is TRBJ2-5, with D unclear. This CDR3 contains 15 residues. With 5 bases removed from V and 3 bases from J, the gap between germline ends came to 16 bases. Looked up from germline, CDR1 is SSHAT and CDR2 is FNYEAQ (reference sequence). The CDR3 loop is CASSPAFGQKETQYF. The CDR3 DNA sequence: TGTGCCAGCAGCCCGGCATTCGGGCAGAAAGAGACCCAGTACTTC.

The chain uses TRBV5-1 and TRBJ2-5; no firm D call. The germline CDR1 and CDR2 sequences are SGHRS and YFSETQ. Trimming removed 1 base from V and 5 bases from J, with 12 bases in between. This CDR3 has 14 amino acids. CDR3 amino acids: CASSLFLGSETQYF. CDR3 nucleotide sequence: TGCGCCAGCAGCTTGTTCCTAGGCAGTGAGACCCAGTACTTC.

V usage is TRBV13 and J usage is TRBJ2-3; D call uncertain. Trimming left V 2 bases short and J 0 bases short, with 3 bases between. The CDR3 sequence is 13 residues long. Germline CDR1 is PRHDT and CDR2 is FYEKMQ (reference sequence). This chain's CDR3 is CASSLLSTDTQYF. The CDR3 nucleotides read TGTGCCAGCAGCTTACTTAGCACAGATACGCAGTATTTT.